This T cell receptor beta chain was identified during a study of somatic mutations in cytotoxic T cells in rheumatoid arthritis. Some clones are missing from TCRdb's copy, which holds only in-frame ones; the method was immunoSEQ multiplex PCR. The profile shows about 19,000 clones, 85% of them singletons. The CDR3 length is 13 residues. The germline V and J ends were trimmed by 1 base and 6 bases, with 8 bases remaining between them. The germline CDR1 and CDR2 sequences are SNHLY and FYNNEI. The material sequenced was CD8+ T cells sorted from blood. This chain connects TRBV2 to TRBJ2-3, with no clear D. This clonotype originated in a woman in her forties with rheumatoid arthritis. The CDR3 spells CASSEEAPDTQYF. The DNA for the CDR3 is TGTGCCAGCAGTGAAGAAGCCCCCGATACGCAGTATTTT.